The rows below give T cell receptor beta chains drawn from one sample of a study of blood T cells in healthy people across ages. TCRdb ran MiXCR on the 5' RACE reads and lists one entry per CDR3 protein. Of around 870,000 distinct CDR3 sequences listed, around 26% are singletons. The source material was blood. These receptor sequences come from a woman of 80 years or more in good health. Both conserved end residues are part of each CDR3. A row's size may be missing; if present it is once, few, many or a size class.

v_call	j_call	clone_size	cdr3_aa
TRBV4-1	TRBJ2-5	many	CASSQGNQLASETQYF
TRBV15	TRBJ1-2	few	CATSRDRYQYGYTF
TRBV24-1	TRBJ2-5	many	CATAEPGGQETQYF
TRBV28	TRBJ1-5	NA	CASITRWGGPQPQHF
TRBV4-2	TRBJ1-4	many	CASSQDLVGTTNEKLFF
TRBV6-1	TRBJ2-6	NA	CASRSTSSGANVRTF
TRBV9	TRBJ1-6	few	CASSVGDEGSPLHF
TRBV20-1	TRBJ2-1	many	CSAPVQNEQFF
TRBV29-1	TRBJ1-1	many	CSVAPGTGNTEAFF
TRBV6-5	TRBJ2-7	medium-sized	CASIPWEQYF
TRBV6-1	TRBJ2-3	many	CASSEQGAPTDTQYF
TRBV11-2	TRBJ2-1	few	CASSLGPGMNNEQFF
TRBV4-3	TRBJ1-2	many	CASSQQRQGYGYTF
TRBV7-9	TRBJ2-1	once	CASSSLGLAGALSYNEQFF
TRBV10-3	TRBJ1-6	few	CAIQGNGRLPLHF
TRBV7-2	TRBJ1-2	NA	CASSLSHRGNYGYTF
TRBV11-3	TRBJ2-5	few	CASSSGQPNEQYF
TRBV24-1	TRBJ2-5	many	CATSGPGPQETQYF
TRBV12-3/TRBV12-4	TRBJ2-3	few	CASSPAQGTQYF
TRBV30	NA	NA	CAWRWTGAETQYF
TRBV5-1	TRBJ1-1	few	CASSLTGDLNAEAFF
TRBV4-1	TRBJ2-1	many	CASSQDQQGHSYNEQFF
TRBV3-1	TRBJ2-2	NA	CASRRSGAEAGELFF
TRBV12-3/TRBV12-4	TRBJ1-1	few	CASSLGTTLGTEAFF
TRBV4-3	TRBJ2-7	many	CASSRDSSATYEQYF
TRBV4-2	TRBJ2-6	many	CASSQEWTGTNVLTF
TRBV12-3/TRBV12-4	TRBJ2-3	few	CASRGLVGTDTQYF
TRBV7-2	TRBJ1-1	many	CASSLDRGHTEAFF
TRBV4-3	TRBJ2-2	NA	CASSQDTGRTGELFF
TRBV20-1	TRBJ1-1	NA	CSARGTGRNTEAFF
TRBV2	TRBJ2-1	NA	CASSALAGSYNEQFF